Following are 32 T cell receptor beta chains from one sample sequenced in a study of regulatory T cells in long-lasting Graves disease. Time point here: persistent/refractory GD, antithyroid drugs over 5 years with positive TRAb. Researchers made the TCR library from RNA that was extracted from PBMCs. Building the TCR beta libraries relied on iRepertoire HTBI primers, and CDR3 regions underwent Arm-PCR. Using its own MiXCR run on the multiplex PCR reads, TCRdb lists one record per CDR3 protein. The sample includes some 330,000 distinct CDR3 sequences, less than 30% seen only once; the top ten take 25% to 30%. Specimen: peripheral blood mononuclear cells (PBMCs), collected when the disease was refractory, from a patient treated with antithyroid drugs. These receptors came from a woman in her thirties or forties with Graves disease.

This clonotype appeared many times. Compared with germline, one end of the junction differs, possibly owing to a read error. The chain carries TRBV3-1 and TRBJ1-5; D unresolved. CDR1 LGHDT and CDR2 YNNKEL come from the germline V gene (reference sequence). The length of the CDR3 is 12 residues. In nucleotides, the CDR3 is TGTGCCAGCAGCCAAGGTATTGGGCCCAAGCATTTT. Amino acids: CASSQGIGPKHF.

In its sample, this clonotype was seen a few times. The genes are TRBV27 and TRBJ2-1; D call uncertain. CDR1 and CDR2 (germline): MNHEY, SMNVEV (reference sequence). This CDR3 comprises 16 residues. V was pared by 6 bases and J by 3 bases, with 18 bases between. CDR3 region: CASSFIGVQRYNEQFF. The CDR3 bases are TGTGCCAGCAGCTTTATCGGAGTACAGCGCTACAATGAGCAGTTCTTC.

This clonotype was detected only a few times. This chain joins TRBV7-9 and TRBJ1-2; D uncertain. Trimming pared 5 bases from V and 6 bases from J, leaving 13 bases between. The V gene's germline CDR1 is SEHNR and CDR2 FQNEAQ (reference sequence). The CDR3 is 13 amino acids. For the CDR3, the DNA is TGTGCCAGCAGCCCCGGACGGGTAGATGGCTACACCTTC. Translating it yields CASSPGRVDGYTF.

For this clonotype: A read error may be the cause here, since a much bigger clone is one base away. This rearrangement joins TRBV7-8 to TRBJ2-5; 8 nucleotides line up with TRBD1. CDR1 SGHVS and CDR2 FQNEAQ come from the germline V gene. This CDR3 is built from 18 residues. The CDR3 sequence is CASSNSGNLRGPQGTQYF. The DNA of the CDR3 is TGTGCCAGCAGCAACAGCGGAAACCTCAGGGGGCCCCAAGGGACCCAGTACTTC.

The chain carries TRBV6-4 and TRBJ1-1; D gene ambiguous. Germline loops: CDR1 MRHNA, CDR2 SNTAGT. The CDR3 has 12 residues. Trimming took off 5 bases at V and 2 bases at J, with 6 bases between the two ends. CDR3 in amino acids: CASSYINTEAFF. The CDR3 coding sequence is TGTGCCAGCAGTTACATAAACACTGAAGCTTTCTTT.

This clonotype was counted many times. A junction boundary mismatches the germline segment, possibly from a read error. Here the CDR3 DNA reads TGTGCTAGCAGCTTAGAGACAGGGGGAGAGACCCAGTACTTC. This codes for CASSLETGGETQYF. The V and J genes are TRBV7-7 and TRBJ2-5; 9 positions agree with TRBD1. Germline V CDR1 and CDR2: SSHAT, FNYEAQ (reference sequence). The CDR3 sequence is 14 residues long. Based on the CDR3 plus reference TRBV7-7 and TRBJ2-5, the full variable domain is GAGVSQSPRYKVTKRGQDVTLRCDPISSHATLYWYQQALGQGPEFLTYFNYEAQPDKSGLPSDRFSAERPEGSISTLTIQRTEQRDSAMYRCASSLETGGETQYFGPGTRLLVL.

In the case of this clonotype: The junction differs from germline at one of its ends, possibly a read error. V is TRBV4-1 and J is TRBJ2-5; tentatively, D is TRBD1 or TRBD2 (5 bases each). Germline V gives CDR1 MGHRA, CDR2 YSYEKL. The CDR3 sequence is 12 residues long. Written as DNA, the CDR3 is TGCGCCAGCAGCCCAGGGATCAGCGGCCTGCACTTC. This translates into CASSPGISGLHF.

This clonotype was detected ten times or more. The chain carries TRBV12-3 or TRBV12-4 and TRBJ2-1, with 8 bases fitting TRBD1. The V gene end was trimmed by 6 bases and the J gene end by 0 bases; junction bases not matched to a gene: 7. The CDR3 extends over 16 amino acids. Here the CDR3 DNA reads TGTGCCAGCAGACCCCAGGGGGCGAGCTCCTACAATGAGCAGTTCTTC. Residues: CASRPQGASSYNEQFF.

This clonotype was seen repeatedly, ten times or more. The gene calls are TRBV7-9 and TRBJ2-5; TRBD1 aligns across 9 bases. V was clipped by 1 base and J by 3 bases; unmatched bases: 6. The CDR3 contains 16 residues. Germline CDR1 and CDR2: SEHNR and FQNEAQ (reference sequence). This CDR3 is CASSLGPGQGKETQYF. DNA of the CDR3: TGTGCCAGCAGCTTAGGGCCGGGACAGGGAAAAGAGACCCAGTACTTC.

The J gene is TRBJ2-1, the V gene TRBV6-5, with D hard to call. Trimming stripped 0 bases from V and 6 bases from J, with 15 bases between. This CDR3 spans 16 amino acids. CDR1 is MNHEY, CDR2 SVGAGI, per germline. CDR3 nucleotides: TGTGCCAGCAGTTACTCTCGGGTAATGGGCCCCAATGAGCAGTTCTTC. Its protein is CASSYSRVMGPNEQFF.

This clonotype was counted ten times or more. The J gene is TRBJ1-1, the V gene TRBV28, with D tentatively TRBD1 (5 bases). V gave up 6 bases and J gave up 3 bases, with 14 bases separating them. The CDR3 consists of 14 residues. CDR1 is MDHEN, CDR2 SYDVKM, per germline. The CDR3 region is CASRVTDGDTEAFF. CDR3 nucleotides: TGTGCCAGCAGGGTGACAGATGGGGACACTGAAGCTTTCTTT.

V usage is TRBV9 and J usage is TRBJ2-7; 8 nucleotides agree with TRBD1. With V trimmed by 3 bases and J by 5 bases, 7 bases remained unmatched. The CDR3 covers 14 residues. CDR1 and CDR2 from the germline V gene are SGDLS and YYNGEE. The CDR3 region is CASSAGTGNHEQYF. The CDR3 nucleotides read TGTGCCAGCAGCGCCGGGACAGGTAATCACGAGCAGTACTTC.

The sample holds a few counts of this clonotype. The rearrangement links TRBV6-2 or TRBV6-3 to TRBJ2-3; the D gene is possibly TRBD2 (5 bases). Per the germline V gene, CDR1 is MNHEY and CDR2 is SVGEGT. CDR3 length equals 15 residues. V lost 2 bases to trimming and J lost 0 bases, with 9 bases between them. The CDR3 loop reads CASSYVGVSTDTQYF. The CDR3 DNA sequence: TGTGCCAGCAGTTACGTGGGAGTGAGCACAGATACGCAGTATTTT.

This clonotype was seen repeatedly, ten times or more. The chain employs TRBV29-1 and TRBJ2-7; 11 bases map to TRBD2. The germline V gene has CDR1 SQVTM and CDR2 ANQGSEA. V shed 4 bases and J 7 bases; nucleotides not matched to a gene: 0. This CDR3 contains 11 residues. The DNA for the CDR3 is TGCAGCGTTGCTAGCGGGAGGGAGCAGTACTTC. It is translated as CSVASGREQYF.

This clonotype was seen ten or more times. J is TRBJ1-6 and V is TRBV7-8, with D hard to call. The CDR3 is made up of 14 amino acids. Trimming took off 1 base at V and 9 bases at J, with 10 bases between the two ends. Germline V lookup: CDR1 SGHVS, CDR2 FQNEAQ. The chain's CDR3 is CASSLVGIASPLHF. The CDR3 bases are TGTGCCAGCAGCTTAGTTGGTATAGCTTCACCCCTCCACTTT.

CDR3 bases: TGCGCCAGCAGCCAAGTGGGGGAAGCCTACGAGCAGTACTTC. It yields the protein CASSQVGEAYEQYF. This chain links TRBV4-1 with TRBJ2-7; either TRBD1 or TRBD2 may supply D (5 bases each). V gave up 1 base and J gave up 2 bases, with 9 bases separating them. Looked up from germline, CDR1 is MGHRA and CDR2 is YSYEKL. This CDR3 has 14 residues.

This clonotype showed up just a few times. The chain employs TRBV7-2 and TRBJ1-5; D not certain. The CDR3 is 13 amino acids. The V end lost 3 bases, the J end lost 5 bases, and 8 bases lay between the germline ends. CDR1 and CDR2 from the germline V gene are SGHTA and FQGNSA. CDR3 in DNA: TGTGCCAGCAGCTTGAATGAGGATCAGCCCCAGCATTTT. This codes for CASSLNEDQPQHF.

This clonotype appeared a few times. The chain joins TRBV7-3 to TRBJ2-7, with D possibly TRBD1 on 5 matching bases. The CDR3 contains 18 residues. V was clipped by 5 bases and J by 3 bases, with 26 bases between them. Germline V gives CDR1 SGHTA, CDR2 FQGTGA. The CDR3, as DNA: TGTGCCAGCAGCCCACTTGCCCCTACCAGGGTGGCAGGCTACGAGCAGTACTTC. Translating it yields CASSPLAPTRVAGYEQYF.

This rearrangement joins TRBV28 to TRBJ2-2; maybe TRBD1 (6 bases). V gave up 6 bases and J gave up 4 bases, with 18 bases separating them. Germline assignment: CDR1 MDHEN and CDR2 SYDVKM. This CDR3 comprises 16 residues. CDR3 coding DNA: TGTGCCAGCAGAAAGACTGGACAGCCCCTCACCGGGGAGCTGTTTTTT. Translated: CASRKTGQPLTGELFF.

This clonotype appeared many times. The chain is built from TRBV2 and TRBJ2-3; 8 bases are a match to TRBD2. This CDR3 is built from 15 residues. Germline values: CDR1 SNHLY, CDR2 FYNNEI. The V and J ends lost 4 bases and 4 bases, in that order; junction bases with no gene match: 7. The CDR3 DNA follows: TGTGCCAGCAGTGTTTGGCTAGCGGGTTCAGATACGCAGTATTTT. This translates into CASSVWLAGSDTQYF.

J is TRBJ1-6 and V is TRBV30; no reliable D call. Germline CDR1 GTSNPN, CDR2 SVGIG (reference sequence). V was clipped by 0 bases and J by 8 bases, with 8 bases between them. This CDR3 region has 13 residues. The CDR3 sequence: CAWSVPGYSPLHF. CDR3 coding DNA: TGTGCCTGGAGTGTCCCAGGATATTCACCCCTCCACTTT.

The V call is TRBV5-8, the J call TRBJ2-5; D not certain. The CDR3 extends over 13 amino acids. V gave up 5 bases and J gave up 5 bases, with 13 bases separating them. CDR1 is SGHTS, CDR2 YDEGEE, per germline. CDR3 protein: CASRLQRSETQYF. The CDR3 nucleotides read TGTGCCAGCAGGCTACAGAGGTCTGAGACCCAGTACTTC.

The CDR3 coding sequence is TGCAGTGCTAGGTCCGGGACAGGGAACAATCAGCCCCAGCATTTT. Encoded protein: CSARSGTGNNQPQHF. The V gene is TRBV20-1, the J gene TRBJ1-5, with 9 positions matching TRBD1. The length of the CDR3 is 15 residues. Germline V CDR1 and CDR2: DFQATT, SNEGSKA (reference sequence). V gave up 3 bases and J gave up 3 bases; unmatched junction bases: 6.

This clonotype has ten or more counts. V gene TRBV28 combines with J gene TRBJ2-7; D possibly uses TRBD1 or TRBD2 (5 bases each). V was clipped by 3 bases and J by 1 base, with 13 bases between them. Per the germline V gene, CDR1 is MDHEN and CDR2 is SYDVKM. This CDR3 region has 15 residues. CDR3 nucleotide sequence: TGTGCCAGCAGTTTGTCGACAGAGGGTTCCTACGAGCAGTACTTC. Its translation: CASSLSTEGSYEQYF.

The rearrangement joins TRBV5-1 to TRBJ1-4; TRBD1 matches at 7 bases. The CDR3 spans 14 residues. The ends lost 7 bases at V and 8 bases at J; junction bases unmatched: 11. Germline assignment: CDR1 SGHRS and CDR2 YFSETQ. The CDR3 DNA reads as TGCGCCAGCCGAGTTCGGACAGGAGGCGAAAAACTGTTTTTT. It yields the protein CASRVRTGGEKLFF.

With regard to this clonotype: The junction and the germline gene differ at one end; a read error may be behind it. The rearrangement joins TRBV20-1 to TRBJ1-3, with D hard to call. In germline, CDR1 is DFQATT, CDR2 SNEGSKA (reference sequence). The CDR3 extends over 16 amino acids. The CDR3 reads CSARAAHLISGNTIYF. CDR3 DNA sequence: TGCAGTGCCAGAGCTGCACACCTCATCTCTGGAAACACCATATATTTT.

This clonotype appeared many times. The genes are TRBV11-2 and TRBJ2-7; TRBD1 agrees at 8 bases. V lost 6 bases, J lost 3 bases, and 1 base stayed unmatched. CDR3 size: 12 residues. Germline CDR1 is SGHAT and CDR2 is FQNNGV. CDR3 region: CASRGTGYEQYF. DNA of the CDR3: TGTGCCAGCAGAGGGACAGGCTACGAGCAGTACTTC. The full variable domain, its missing parts supplied by reference TRBV11-2 and TRBJ2-7, is EAGVAQSPRYKIIEKRQSVAFWCNPISGHATLYWYQQILGQGPKLLIQFQNNGVVDDSQLPKDRFSAERLKGVDSTLKIQPAKLEDSAVYLCASRGTGYEQYFGPGTRLTVT.

As regards this clonotype: This may arise from a read error, as a much more abundant clone is one base away. The V gene is TRBV27, the J gene TRBJ2-5; D possibly corresponds to TRBD2 (5 bases). Germline-derived CDR1 and CDR2 are MNHEY and SMNVEV (reference sequence). This CDR3 has 15 amino acids. This CDR3 is CASSPFQRPQETQCF. CDR3 sequence (DNA): TGTGCCAGCAGCCCCTTCCAGCGGCCCCAAGAGACCCAGTGCTTC.

The rearrangement links TRBV29-1 to TRBJ2-7, with 8 bases fitting TRBD1. Germline V gene sequence: CDR1 SQVTM, CDR2 ANQGSEA. The CDR3 is 15 amino acids. J was trimmed by 2 bases and V by 1 base; bases with no gene match: 7. In nucleotides, the CDR3 is TGCAGCGTTGAAGTTGGCCACAGGGGGGCCTACGAGCAGTACTTC. Its translation: CSVEVGHRGAYEQYF.

This clonotype was picked up many times. The V and J genes are TRBV11-3 and TRBJ2-2; no clear D. In germline, CDR1 is SGHNT, CDR2 YENEEA. V was clipped by 5 bases and J by 7 bases, with 11 bases between them. CDR3 length: 13 amino acids. CDR3 amino acids: CASSPQADGELFF. The CDR3 DNA reads as TGTGCCAGCAGCCCCCAGGCTGACGGGGAGCTGTTTTTT.

This clonotype was seen repeatedly, ten times or more. The chain has TRBV2 and TRBJ2-4; D gene uncertain. Germline V gene data show CDR1 as SNHLY and CDR2 as FYNNEI. The CDR3 has 14 amino acids. Deletions cut 5 bases from V and 3 bases from J, with 11 bases between. The CDR3 sequence: CASSKNTDKNIQYF. CDR3 nucleotides: TGTGCCAGCAGTAAAAATACTGACAAAAACATTCAGTACTTC.

V and J are TRBV6-1 and TRBJ1-2, with D hard to call. Germline loops: CDR1 MNHNS, CDR2 SASEGT. This CDR3 has 17 residues. V was clipped by 6 bases and J by 4 bases, with 24 bases between them. CDR3 amino acids: CASSPTGFSGIVYGYTF. The CDR3 DNA reads TGTGCCAGCAGCCCCACCGGGTTTTCCGGAATAGTCTATGGCTACACCTTC.